This record concerns one T cell receptor beta chain sequence. The antigen is not known. Per germline, CDR1 MNHEY and CDR2 SVGAGI. V gave up 0 bases and J gave up 3 bases; unmatched junction bases: 5. This CDR3 is built from 16 residues. The record originates from a study of CD8 T cells in ankylosing spondylitis. Study-wide results and caveats: As reported, disease-linked clones showed significant enrichment in matched ankylosing spondylitis synovial fluid. Seven to nine highly homologous variants made up a TCR beta motif that seemed to typify ankylosing spondylitis blood. Some motif variants were previously reported in reactive arthritis synovial fluid and blood.

Quantitative barcoded 5'-RACE was used to prepare TCR beta libraries. TCRdb reanalysed the 5' RACE reads using MiXCR and keeps one entry per CDR3 protein. The sample has fewer than 750,000 distinct CDR3 sequences, under 20% seen once. The sequence was collected from a male donor with ankylosing spondylitis. What was sequenced was blood, either unsorted or a sorted T cell fraction (not recorded which). The chain has TRBV6-5 and TRBJ2-5; 9 nucleotides match TRBD2. CDR3 sequence reads: CASSYSYASGEETQYF. As DNA, the CDR3 is TGTGCCAGCAGTTACTCGTATGCTAGCGGGGAAGAGACCCAGTACTTC.